The source of this TCR beta chain is a study of CD4 T cells in relation to SARS-CoV-2 and coronaviruses. Study-wide results and caveats: Memory recall responses, not primary responses primed in culture, are what the assay detects.

Germline trimming cut 1 base from V and 0 bases from J; bases unmatched to any gene: 8. Germline V gene sequence: CDR1 LGHDT, CDR2 YNNKEL (reference sequence). This CDR3 spans 20 amino acids. Notes on this clone: Its target is unknown.

Using immunoSEQ multiplex PCR, the repertoire was profiled, and TCRdb retains in-frame clones only, with some absent. The data contain more than 30,000 clones, 80% to 90% of them seen just once; the ten biggest clones take up approximately 3%. This chain joins TRBV3-1 (or the pseudogene TRBV3-2) and TRBJ2-3; 15 bases match TRBD2. The sequence came from an adult with COVID-19. Sequencing was carried out using memory CD4+ T cells from PBMCs. CDR3 DNA: TGTGCCAGCAGCCAAGTAGGTGGACTAGCGGGAGGGCGTAGCACAGATACGCAGTATTTT. This codes for CASSQVGGLAGGRSTDTQYF.